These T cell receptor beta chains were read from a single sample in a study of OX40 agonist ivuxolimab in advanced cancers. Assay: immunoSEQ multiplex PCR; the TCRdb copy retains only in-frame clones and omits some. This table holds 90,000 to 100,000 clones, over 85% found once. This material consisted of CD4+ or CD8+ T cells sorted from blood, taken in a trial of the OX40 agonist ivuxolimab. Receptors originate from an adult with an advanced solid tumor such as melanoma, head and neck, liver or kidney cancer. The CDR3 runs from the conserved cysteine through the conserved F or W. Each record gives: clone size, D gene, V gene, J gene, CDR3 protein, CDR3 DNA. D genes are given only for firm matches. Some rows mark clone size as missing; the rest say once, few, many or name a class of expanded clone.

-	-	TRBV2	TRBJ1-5	CASRAGFSNQPQHF	TGTGCCAGCAGAGCAGGGTTCAGCAATCAGCCCCAGCATTTT
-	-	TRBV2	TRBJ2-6	CASSDLRNKGTGANVLTF	TGTGCCAGCAGTGATTTGAGAAATAAGGGGACCGGGGCCAACGTCCTGACTTTC
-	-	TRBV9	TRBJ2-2	CASSVGSATVVAGELFF	TGTGCCAGCAGCGTAGGTTCGGCGACGGTGGTCGCCGGGGAGCTGTTTTTT
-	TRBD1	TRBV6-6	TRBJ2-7	CASSYTGGEQYF	TGTGCCAGCAGTTACACAGGGGGCGAGCAGTACTTC
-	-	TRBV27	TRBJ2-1	CASSLLQGLRGEQFF	TGTGCCAGCAGTTTATTGCAGGGCCTAAGAGGTGAGCAGTTCTTC
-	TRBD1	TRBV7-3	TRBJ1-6	CASSLQGVNSPLHF	TGTGCCAGCAGCTTACAGGGGGTTAATTCACCCCTCCACTTT
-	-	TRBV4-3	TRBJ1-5	CATNQDPFDDQPQHF	TGCGCCACCAATCAGGACCCCTTTGACGATCAGCCCCAGCATTTT
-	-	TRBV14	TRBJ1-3	CASSPKEAFSGNTIYF	TGTGCCAGCAGCCCTAAAGAAGCCTTCTCTGGAAACACCATATATTTT
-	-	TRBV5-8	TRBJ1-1	CASSLHRNTEAFF	TGTGCCAGCAGCTTGCACAGGAACACTGAAGCTTTCTTT
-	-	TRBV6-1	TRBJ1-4	CASSDGGFNEKLFF	TGTGCCAGCAGTGACGGGGGGTTTAATGAAAAACTGTTTTTT
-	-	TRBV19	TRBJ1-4	CASSMAGSNEKLFF	TGTGCCAGTAGTATGGCAGGATCGAATGAAAAACTGTTTTTT
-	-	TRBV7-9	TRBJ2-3	CASSSRGASGADTQYF	TGTGCCAGCAGCAGCCGCGGAGCTTCAGGGGCAGATACGCAGTATTTT
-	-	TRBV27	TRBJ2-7	CASSSRGTAQYF	TGTGCCAGCAGTTCCCGCGGGACAGCGCAGTACTTC
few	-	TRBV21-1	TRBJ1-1	CASSSHNGTEAFF	TGTGCCAGCAGCAGTCATAATGGGACTGAAGCTTTCTTT
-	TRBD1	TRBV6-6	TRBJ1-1	CASRGMTGTNTEAFF	TGTGCCAGCAGGGGAATGACAGGGACCAACACTGAAGCTTTCTTT
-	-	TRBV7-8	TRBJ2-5	CASNNRDLQETQYF	TGTGCCAGTAACAACCGGGACCTCCAAGAGACCCAGTACTTC
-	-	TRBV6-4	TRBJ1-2	CASHHRFGGYTF	TGTGCCAGCCACCACAGGTTCGGAGGCTACACCTTC
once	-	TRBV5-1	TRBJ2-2	CASSLQGLLNTGELFF	TGCGCCAGCAGCTTACAGGGACTACTGAACACCGGGGAGCTGTTTTTT
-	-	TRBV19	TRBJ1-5	CASSIVDRAQHF	TGTGCCAGTAGTATAGTGGACAGAGCCCAGCATTTT
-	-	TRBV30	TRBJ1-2	CAWRRKGNSYGYTF	TGTGCCTGGAGAAGGAAGGGGAACAGCTATGGCTACACCTTC
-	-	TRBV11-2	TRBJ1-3	CASSFSGPSSGNTIYF	TGTGCCAGCAGCTTTTCAGGTCCTAGCTCTGGAAACACCATATATTTT
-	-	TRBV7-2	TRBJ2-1	CASSLNLGTQAYEQFF	TGTGCCAGCAGCTTAAATCTGGGGACTCAAGCTTATGAGCAGTTCTTC
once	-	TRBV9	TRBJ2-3	CASSVGADTQYF	TGTGCCAGCAGCGTAGGGGCAGATACGCAGTATTTT
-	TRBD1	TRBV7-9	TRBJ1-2	CASSDRGHNYGYTF	TGTGCCAGCAGCGACAGGGGGCATAACTATGGCTACACCTTC
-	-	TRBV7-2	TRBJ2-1	CASSPTGTNYNEQFF	TGTGCCAGCAGTCCGACCGGGACCAACTACAATGAGCAGTTCTTC
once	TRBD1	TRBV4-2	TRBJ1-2	CASSQPSGTGLGYTF	TGTGCCAGCAGCCAGCCCTCAGGGACAGGGCTTGGCTACACCTTC
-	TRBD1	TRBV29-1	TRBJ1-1	CSVVGDSSGRGLEAFF	TGCAGCGTTGTCGGCGACAGCTCGGGCAGGGGGCTAGAAGCTTTCTTT
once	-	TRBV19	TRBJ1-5	CASSTQRFQPQHF	TGTGCCAGTAGTACCCAGAGGTTTCAGCCCCAGCATTTT
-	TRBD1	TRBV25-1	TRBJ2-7	CASRGQGALHEQYF	TGTGCCAGCAGGGGACAGGGGGCGCTTCACGAGCAGTACTTC
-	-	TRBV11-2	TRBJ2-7	CASSTQGYGQYF	TGTGCCAGCAGCACCCAAGGCTACGGGCAGTACTTC
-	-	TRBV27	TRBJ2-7	CATQFRQGGDEQYF	TGTGCCACCCAGTTTAGGCAAGGAGGTGACGAGCAGTACTTC
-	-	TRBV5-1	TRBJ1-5	CASSLGPNQPQHF	TGCGCCAGCAGCTTGGGGCCTAATCAGCCCCAGCATTTT
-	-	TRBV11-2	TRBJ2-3	CASSLGGIRTDTQYF	TGTGCCAGCAGCTTAGGGGGGATCAGGACAGATACGCAGTATTTT
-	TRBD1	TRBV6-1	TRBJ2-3	CASSGTGTTDTQYF	TGTGCCAGCAGTGGGACAGGCACAACAGATACGCAGTATTTT
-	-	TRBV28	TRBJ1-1	CASSLVQGNTEAFF	TGTGCCAGCAGTTTAGTGCAGGGGAACACTGAAGCTTTCTTT
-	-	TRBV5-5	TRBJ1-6	CASSLVYNSPLHF	TGTGCCAGCAGCTTAGTTTATAATTCACCCCTCCACTTT